This TCR beta chain was profiled in a study of blood T cell repertoires in COVID-19. Sequencing used immunoSEQ multiplex PCR; TCRdb keeps in-frame clones, though not all of them. The sample records a few hundred thousand clones, 90% being singletons. The CDR3 has 16 amino acids. The ends lost 4 bases at V and 9 bases at J; junction bases unmatched: 12. Germline V gene data show CDR1 as SGHRS and CDR2 as YFSETQ. The rearrangement uses TRBV5-1 and TRBJ2-1; TRBD2 matches at 11 bases. The sequenced sample consisted of PBMCs or T cells enriched from blood (not recorded which). This receptor was obtained from a woman between 18 and 30 years old with acute COVID-19. CDR3 sequence (DNA): TGCGCCAGCAGCCCGGGGGCTAGCGGGAGGTGGGGTGAGCAGTTCTTC. This codes for CASSPGASGRWGEQFF.